This TCR beta chain was sequenced in a study of cytomegalovirus exposure and HLA in healthy donors. CDR3 length: 14 amino acids. From germline, CDR1 is SGDLS and CDR2 YYNGEE. The V gene end was trimmed by 4 bases and the J gene end by 7 bases; junction bases not matched to a gene: 11. The study ran its PCR with 60 Vbeta and 13 Jbeta primers. The repertoire was sequenced with immunoSEQ multiplex PCR; TCRdb's copy has only in-frame clones and lacks some. This sample has approximately 190,000 clones, with around 86% found just once. Study-level findings and limits: As a later analysis showed, a missense DCLRE1C variant was linked to trimming of TCR beta V- and J-genes. Sequencing probably produced one cluster of sequence variants that were highly shared. The investigators catalogued some 150 TCR beta chains as cytomegalovirus-associated. Later on, an analysis found that several of the most significant clusters appeared to be linked to common viral pathogens, which included parvovirus B19.

About this clone itself: Its antigen is as yet unknown.

Sequenced: PBMCs. This chain links TRBV9 with TRBJ2-7; 7 bases match TRBD1. The clonotype was recovered from a man aged 40-49 years in good health and CMV-seropositive. The CDR3: CASSPRTGLREQYF. For the CDR3, the DNA is TGTGCCAGCAGCCCACGGACAGGCTTGAGGGAGCAGTACTTC.